These 10 T cell receptor beta chains originate from one sample sequenced in a study of blood T cells in healthy people across ages. Using a J-beta primer mix together with a sample-barcoded 5' primer, a second PCR was run for roughly 7 to 12 cycles. One entry per CDR3 protein, called by TCRdb with MiXCR from the 5' RACE reads. The sample lists 1.5 million to 2 million distinct CDR3 sequences; roughly 30% were seen once. The sequenced material came from blood. Receptors were obtained from a woman under 40 in good health.

Notes on this clonotype: Just one base apart from a much larger clone, this may be a read error. The V call is TRBV9, the J call TRBJ2-4; D uncertain. The tail of the sequence fits TRBJ2-5 better, so the J call may be wrong. The CDR3 sequence is 17 residues long. From germline, CDR1 is SGDLS and CDR2 YYNGEE. The DNA for the CDR3 is TGTGCCAGCAGCGTAGCTAGTGAGCAGGACCGCTCCGAGACCCAGTACTTC. Translation: CASSVASEQDRSETQYF.

This clonotype was picked up many times. The V gene is TRBV20-1, the J gene TRBJ2-1, with TRBD2 matching 8 bases. Per germline, CDR1 DFQATT and CDR2 SNEGSKA (reference sequence). V dropped 6 bases and J dropped 9; count of bases not matched to a gene: 13. This CDR3 comprises 14 residues. The CDR3 protein is CSAQTSVSPTEQFF. Written as DNA, the CDR3 is TGCAGTGCCCAGACTAGCGTGAGCCCCACTGAGCAGTTCTTC.

This chain joins TRBV2 and TRBJ2-3; D not resolved. The ends were cut back, 7 bases at V and 2 bases at J, with 7 bases in the middle. The CDR3 is made up of 12 amino acids. Per germline, CDR1 SNHLY and CDR2 FYNNEI. The CDR3: CASTSDTDTQYF. DNA of the CDR3: TGTGCCAGCACCTCCGACACAGATACGCAGTATTTT.

This chain connects TRBV6-5 to TRBJ1-1, with 7 bases that match TRBD1. Germline V CDR1 and CDR2: MNHEY, SVGAGI. Trimming cost V 6 bases and J 5 bases; bases outside gene matches: 6. This CDR3 contains 13 residues. For the CDR3, the DNA is TGTGCCAGCAGACCTTACAGGGGAACTGAAGCTTTCTTT. Translated, it gives CASRPYRGTEAFF.

Only a few counts were recorded for this clonotype. The gene calls are TRBV4-3 and TRBJ2-1; TRBD1 matches at 9 bases. Per germline, CDR1 LGHNA and CDR2 YSLEER. Unmatched junction bases numbered 8, after V lost 1 base and J lost 10 bases. The CDR3 has 15 amino acids. In DNA form, the CDR3 reads TGCGCCAGCAGCCAAGGGACAGGGGATTTCATAGAGCAGTTCTTC. Translated, it gives CASSQGTGDFIEQFF.

J is TRBJ2-3 and V is TRBV5-5, with a possible D match to TRBD2 (6 bases). V lost 4 bases and J lost 3, with 15 bases in between. The length of the CDR3 is 15 residues. Germline V CDR1 and CDR2: SGHKS, YYEKEE (reference sequence). In nucleotides, the CDR3 is TGTGCCAGCAGCCCCGGGGCAGGGAGGACAGATACGCAGTATTTT. The encoded protein is CASSPGAGRTDTQYF. The whole variable domain, filled in from reference TRBV5-5 and TRBJ2-3, reads DAGVTQSPTHLIKTRGQQVTLRCSPISGHKSVSWYQQVLGQGPQFIFQYYEKEERGRGNFPDRFSARQFPNYSSELNVNALLLGDSALYLCASSPGAGRTDTQYFGPGTRLTVL.

This clonotype showed up just a few times. This chain connects TRBV25-1 to TRBJ2-7; D is uncertain. V was cut by 0 bases and J by 3 bases, with 9 bases left in between. The CDR3 length is 14 residues. Germline V CDR1 and CDR2: MGHDK, SYGVNS. CDR3 nucleotides: TGTGCCAGCAGTGAATATAACGGATTCTACGAGCAGTACTTC. Translation gives CASSEYNGFYEQYF.

There are a few counts of this clonotype. J is TRBJ1-5 and V is TRBV28; no reliable D call. V shed 6 bases and J shed 6 bases, with 15 bases lying between them. The CDR3 is 14 residues long. Germline lookup yields CDR1 MDHEN and CDR2 SYDVKM. The CDR3 DNA reads as TGTGCCAGCAGCTTAAGTGGATTAGGTCAGCCCCAGCATTTT. Its protein is CASSLSGLGQPQHF.

V gene TRBV3-1 combines with J gene TRBJ2-7; 9 nucleotides agree with TRBD1. CDR3 size: 16 residues. The ends lost 4 bases at V and 2 bases at J; junction bases unmatched: 9. Germline CDR1 and CDR2: LGHDT and YNNKEL (reference sequence). In DNA, the CDR3 is TGTGCCAGCAGCCTAGGGGGACAGGGACCGACCTACGAGCAGTACTTC. Translating gives CASSLGGQGPTYEQYF.

This chain joins TRBV28 and TRBJ2-7, with D possibly TRBD2 on 6 matching bases. V shed 7 bases and J shed 4 bases, with 11 bases lying between them. Germline values: CDR1 MDHEN, CDR2 SYDVKM. CDR3 length: 12 amino acids. The CDR3 reads CASKEGEYEQYF. The CDR3 coding sequence is TGTGCCAGCAAGGAGGGAGAGTACGAGCAGTACTTC.